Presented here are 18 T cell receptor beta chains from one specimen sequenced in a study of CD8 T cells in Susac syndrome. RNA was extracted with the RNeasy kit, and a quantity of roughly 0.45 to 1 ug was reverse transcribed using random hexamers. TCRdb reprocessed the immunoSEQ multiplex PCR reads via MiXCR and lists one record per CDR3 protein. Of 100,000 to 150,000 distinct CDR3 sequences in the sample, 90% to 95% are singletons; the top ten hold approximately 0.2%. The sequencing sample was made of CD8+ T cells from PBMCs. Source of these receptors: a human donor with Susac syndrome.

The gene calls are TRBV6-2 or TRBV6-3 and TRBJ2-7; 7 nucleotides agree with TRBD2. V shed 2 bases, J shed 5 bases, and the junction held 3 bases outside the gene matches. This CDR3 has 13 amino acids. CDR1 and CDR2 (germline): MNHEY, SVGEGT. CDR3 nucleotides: TGTGCCAGCAGTTACAGGGACTACCACGAGCAGTACTTC. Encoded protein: CASSYRDYHEQYF.

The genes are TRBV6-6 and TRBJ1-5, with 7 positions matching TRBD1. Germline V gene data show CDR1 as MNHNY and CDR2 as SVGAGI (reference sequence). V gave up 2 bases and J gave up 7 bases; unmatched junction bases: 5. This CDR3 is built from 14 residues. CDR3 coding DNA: TGTGCCAGCAGTTACGGGACAGAAGGACAGCCCCAGCATTTT. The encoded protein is CASSYGTEGQPQHF.

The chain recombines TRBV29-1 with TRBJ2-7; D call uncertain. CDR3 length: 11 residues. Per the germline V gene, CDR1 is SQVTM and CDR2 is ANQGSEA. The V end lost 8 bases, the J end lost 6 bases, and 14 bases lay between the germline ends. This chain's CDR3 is CSSLLAGEQYF. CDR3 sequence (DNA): TGCAGCAGCCTACTGGCCGGCGAGCAGTACTTC.

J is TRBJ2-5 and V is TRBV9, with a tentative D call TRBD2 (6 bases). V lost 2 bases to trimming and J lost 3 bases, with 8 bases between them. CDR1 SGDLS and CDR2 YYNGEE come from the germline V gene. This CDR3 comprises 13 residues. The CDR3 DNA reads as TGTGCCAGCAGCGTCGGGAGCGAAGAGACCCAGTACTTC. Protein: CASSVGSEETQYF.

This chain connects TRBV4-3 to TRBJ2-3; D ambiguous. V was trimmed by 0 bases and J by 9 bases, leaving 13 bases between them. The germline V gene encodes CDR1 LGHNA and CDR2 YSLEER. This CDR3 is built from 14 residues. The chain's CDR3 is CASSQDISGYTQYF. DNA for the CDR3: TGCGCCAGCAGCCAAGATATAAGTGGGTACACGCAGTATTTT.

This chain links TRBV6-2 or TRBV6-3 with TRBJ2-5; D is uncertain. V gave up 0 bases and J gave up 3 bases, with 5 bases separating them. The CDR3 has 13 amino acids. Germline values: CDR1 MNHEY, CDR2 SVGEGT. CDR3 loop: CASSYSEEETQYF. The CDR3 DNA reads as TGTGCCAGCAGTTACTCAGAAGAAGAGACCCAGTACTTC.

The CDR3: CASSLQGLSTYEQYF. CDR3 in DNA: TGTGCCAGCAGCCTCCAAGGACTATCCACCTACGAGCAGTACTTC. This chain links TRBV13 with TRBJ2-7; D possibly corresponds to TRBD2 (6 bases). V was cut by 5 bases and J by 2 bases, with 16 bases left in between. Germline loops: CDR1 PRHDT, CDR2 FYEKMQ (reference sequence). The CDR3 totals 15 residues. Full variable domain (rest looked up from reference TRBV13 and TRBJ2-7): AAGVIQSPRHLIKEKRETATLKCYPIPRHDTVYWYQQGPGQDPQFLISFYEKMQSDKGSIPDRFSAQQFSDYHSELNMSSLELGDSALYFCASSLQGLSTYEQYFGPGTRLTVT.

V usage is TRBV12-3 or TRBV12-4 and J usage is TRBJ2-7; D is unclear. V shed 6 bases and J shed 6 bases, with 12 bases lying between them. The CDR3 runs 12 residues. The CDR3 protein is CASSLILTEQYF. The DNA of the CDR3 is TGTGCCAGCAGCTTAATCCTTACCGAGCAGTACTTC.

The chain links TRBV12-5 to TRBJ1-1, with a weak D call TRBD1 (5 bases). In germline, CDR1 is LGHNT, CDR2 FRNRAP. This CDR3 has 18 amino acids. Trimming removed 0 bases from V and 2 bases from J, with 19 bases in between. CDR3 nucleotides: TGTGCTAGTGGTTTGGTACCCCCCGACAGCCCTATTAACACTGAAGCTTTCTTT. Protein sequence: CASGLVPPDSPINTEAFF.

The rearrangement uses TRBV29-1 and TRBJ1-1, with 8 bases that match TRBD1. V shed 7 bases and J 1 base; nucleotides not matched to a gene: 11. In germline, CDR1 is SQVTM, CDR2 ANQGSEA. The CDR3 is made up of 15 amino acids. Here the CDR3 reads CSGGNVQGANTEAFF. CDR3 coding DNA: TGCAGCGGAGGAAACGTCCAGGGGGCGAACACTGAAGCTTTCTTT.

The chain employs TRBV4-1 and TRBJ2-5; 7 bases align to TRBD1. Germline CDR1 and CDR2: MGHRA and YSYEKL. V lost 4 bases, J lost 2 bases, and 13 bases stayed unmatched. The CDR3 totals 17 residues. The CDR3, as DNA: TGCGCCAGCAGCCCCGGAGGTAGGGGGCCTAGGCAAGAGACCCAGTACTTC. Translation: CASSPGGRGPRQETQYF.

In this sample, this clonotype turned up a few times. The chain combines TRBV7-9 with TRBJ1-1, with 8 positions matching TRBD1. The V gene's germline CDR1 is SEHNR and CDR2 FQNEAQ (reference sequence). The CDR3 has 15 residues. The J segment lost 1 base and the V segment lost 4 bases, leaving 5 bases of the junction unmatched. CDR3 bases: TGTGCCAGCAGCTCCGGACAGGGTAGGAACACTGAAGCTTTCTTT. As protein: CASSSGQGRNTEAFF. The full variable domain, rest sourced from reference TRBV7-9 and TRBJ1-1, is DTGVSQNPRHKITKRGQNVTFRCDPISEHNRLYWYRQTLGQGPEFLTYFQNEAQLEKSRLLSDRFSAERPKGSFSTLEIQRTEQGDSAMYLCASSSGQGRNTEAFFGQGTRLTVV.

CDR3 loop: CASSPKQGMNTEAFF. The CDR3 region has the DNA TGTGCCAGCAGCCCTAAACAGGGTATGAACACTGAAGCTTTCTTT. J is TRBJ1-1 and V is TRBV7-9, with D perhaps matching TRBD1 (6 bases). Germline V gene data show CDR1 as SEHNR and CDR2 as FQNEAQ (reference sequence). The CDR3 sequence is 15 residues long. V lost 5 bases, J lost 0 bases, and 13 bases lay in between.

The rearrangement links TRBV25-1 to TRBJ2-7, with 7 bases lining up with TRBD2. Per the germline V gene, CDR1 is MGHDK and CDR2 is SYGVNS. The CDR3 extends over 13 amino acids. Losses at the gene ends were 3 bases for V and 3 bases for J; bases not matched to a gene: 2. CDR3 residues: CASSDGGIYEQYF. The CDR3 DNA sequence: TGTGCCAGCAGTGACGGGGGGATCTACGAGCAGTACTTC.

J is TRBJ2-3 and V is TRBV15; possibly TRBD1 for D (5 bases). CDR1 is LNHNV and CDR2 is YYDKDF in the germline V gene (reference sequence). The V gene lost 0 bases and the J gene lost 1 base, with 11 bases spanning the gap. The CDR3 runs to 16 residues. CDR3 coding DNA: TGTGCCACCAGCAGAGAAAAGGGGTCGGGCACAGATACGCAGTATTTT. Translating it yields CATSREKGSGTDTQYF.

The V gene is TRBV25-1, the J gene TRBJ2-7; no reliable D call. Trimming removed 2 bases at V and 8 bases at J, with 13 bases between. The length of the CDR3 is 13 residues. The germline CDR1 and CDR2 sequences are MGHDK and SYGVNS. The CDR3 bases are TGTGCCAGCAGTGAACCCCCTCACTTACAGCAGTACTTC. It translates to CASSEPPHLQQYF.

CDR3: CASSEGTVGISGNTIYF. CDR3 DNA: TGTGCCAGCAGTGAAGGAACGGTTGGTATCTCTGGAAACACCATATATTTT. The chain uses TRBV2 and TRBJ1-3; D unclear. The ends were cut back, 1 base at V and 0 bases at J, with 13 bases in the middle. The CDR3 sequence is 17 residues long. Germline CDR1 reads SNHLY; CDR2 reads FYNNEI. Supplemented by reference TRBV2 and TRBJ1-3, the full variable domain reads EPEVTQTPSHQVTQMGQEVILRCVPISNHLYFYWYRQILGQKVEFLVSFYNNEISEKSEIFDDQFSVERPDGSNFTLKIRSTKLEDSAMYFCASSEGTVGISGNTIYFGEGSWLTVV.

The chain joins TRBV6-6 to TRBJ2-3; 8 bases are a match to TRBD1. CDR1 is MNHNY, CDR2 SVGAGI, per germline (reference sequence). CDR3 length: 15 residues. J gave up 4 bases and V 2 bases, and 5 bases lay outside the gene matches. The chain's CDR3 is CASSYDRGAADTQYF. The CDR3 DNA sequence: TGTGCCAGCAGTTACGACAGGGGTGCAGCAGATACGCAGTATTTT.